This T cell receptor (beta chain) was retrieved from a study of T cells in women clearing cervical HPV infection. Turning to the study itself: Women with histologically confirmed HPV16-related CIN3 or worse, 2 with invasive cancer, served as cases. For cases, blood was sampled a median 149 days after lesion detection, interquartile range roughly 80 to 230 days. Study-level findings and limits: TRBV6-7 relative abundance averaged about 0.11% in cases and 0.15% to 0.2% in controls. Each sample's T-cell count was unknown, possibly confounding richness.

This CDR3 has 11 amino acids. Germline V CDR1 and CDR2: MNHEY, SVGEGT. V dropped 8 bases and J dropped 7 bases, with 8 bases sitting between them. Concerning this clone itself: Antigen specificity is unknown. From the germline J gene comes the end of the CDR3, since the read stops 3 residues before it.

TCRdb keeps only in-frame clones here, not all; method: immunoSEQ multiplex PCR. Its listing shows roughly 14,000 clones. The sequence was collected from a woman between 18 and 75 years old with a cervical HPV16 infection that either progressed to CIN3+ or cleared (not recorded which). Sequenced input: blood buffy coat. The chain carries TRBV6-2 or TRBV6-3 and TRBJ2-2; D is undetermined. The part of the CDR3 DNA that was read is TGTGCCAGCGATGGCGGCGGGGAG. It encodes CASDGGGE. From start to end, the CDR3 is CASDGGGELFF.